This record covers a single T cell receptor beta chain. Its specificity is not known. Libraries were prepared by immunoSEQ multiplex PCR; TCRdb keeps only in-frame clonotypes and omits some of them. The sample carries around 60,000 clones, 70% to 90% recorded once. In every patient, relapse followed autologous stem cell transplantation, while exposure to brentuximab vedotin differed. This entry comes from a study of PD-1 blockade in classical Hodgkin lymphoma. As for the study in general: Patients got intravenous nivolumab 3 mg/kg every 2 weeks.

Notes on the study in general: Newly diagnosed patients were reported to exhibit reduced baseline TCR diversity relative to healthy donors. TCR diversity rose significantly by C4D1 in CD4+ but not CD8+ cells. Complete responders' diversity at baseline resembled that of newly diagnosed patients.

CDR3 length: 15 amino acids. V trimming: 3 bases; J trimming: 4 bases; junction bases outside the gene matches: 1. Germline V CDR1 and CDR2: SGHAT, FQNNGV. This TCR derives from a human donor with classical Hodgkin lymphoma. Source: peripheral blood mononuclear cells (PBMCs), taken before the second cycle of nivolumab. The J gene is TRBJ2-2, the V gene TRBV11-2; 11 nucleotides align to TRBD2. The CDR3 protein is CASSFLAGGTGELFF. CDR3 in DNA: TGTGCCAGCAGCTTCCTAGCGGGGGGCACCGGGGAGCTGTTTTTT.